Reported below is one T cell receptor (beta chain). There is no known antigen for this receptor. One base away there is no much larger clone; base qualities are not given. The method was the immunoSEQ multiplex PCR assay. TCRdb carries this immuneACCESS record with in-frame sequences only. Its versions omit some clonotypes, under half of them owing to an unresolved V gene in the studies checked, with the rest unexplained. The sample includes around 40,000 clones, with 75% to 90% observed a single time. The ten largest clones capture roughly 0.98% of the sample. Mismatch repair deficiency in every enrolled patient was established by polymerase chain reaction or immunohistochemistry. TCR sequencing was carried out for three patients who responded to pembrolizumab therapy. The phase II trial prospectively evaluated PD-1 blockade with pembrolizumab in advanced mismatch repair-deficient cancers, independent of tissue of origin. Peripheral blood T cell samples were gathered serially, both before PD-1 blockade started and at multiple time points afterward. Blood sampling time points were reported as weeks after the first dose of pembrolizumab.

Trimmed from V: 0 bases; trimmed from J: 2 bases; junction bases lacking a gene match: 10. The CDR3 spans 19 residues, from the cysteine through the phenylalanine. Just CDR3 DNA is preserved here, 57 bases in frame from base 1. CDR1 and CDR2 are read off the germline V gene as WSHSY and SAAADI. This specimen comes from a study of PD-1 blockade in mismatch repair-deficient tumors (dated by TCRdb to the late 2010s). About the study as a whole: Between late 2013 and late 2016, 86 consecutive patients with around twelve mismatch repair-deficient cancer types, all previously treated and progressing, were enrolled in the trial. Tumor-associated T cell clones in the peripheral blood of patients responding to PD-1 blockade were tracked using deep sequencing of TCR CDR3 regions. What the study reported, not specific to this receptor: Tumor-resident clones, often undetectable in blood before treatment, expanded rapidly after pembrolizumab and then contracted, generally before radiologic responses.

This material consisted of PBMCs, taken about 40 weeks after starting pembrolizumab. This receptor chain uses TRBV10-2 and TRBJ2-2; a stretch of 9 junction bases matches TRBD2. This clonotype was obtained from an adult with mismatch repair-deficient cancer. The DNA sequence follows: TGCGCCAGCAGTGAGTCGCCCCTAGCGGGATGGATCAACACCGGGGAGCTGTTTTTT. Translated, it reads CASSESPLAGWINTGELFF.